This entry features one T cell receptor (beta chain) sequence. These data originate in a study of Ad26.COV2.S vaccination and SARS-CoV-2 variants. The sample's treatment: 19 received Ad26.COV2.S at low or high dose, single or two shots; 5 received placebo; per-sample allocation not given. Samples analyzed were those drawn on day 63 after the first vaccine or placebo injection. Recruitment in Boston yielded a donor of adult age, 18-55 years. Between the trimmed V and J ends, which lost 2 bases and 2 bases, there was a span of 13 bases. CDR1 is MNHEY, CDR2 SMNVEV, per germline (reference sequence). The CDR3 extends over 15 amino acids. Some clones are missing from TCRdb's copy, which holds only in-frame ones; the method was immunoSEQ multiplex PCR. The sample holds hundreds of thousands of clones, 80% to 90% seen once.

This clonotype was obtained from a person aged 18-60 years who received the Ad26.COV2.S COVID-19 vaccine or a placebo. Sequences were derived from peripheral blood, sampled in a trial of Ad26.COV2.S vaccine versus placebo. This rearrangement joins TRBV27 to TRBJ2-7; a possible D gene is TRBD1 (5 bases). The CDR3 bases are TGTGCCAGCAGTTTAAGGGCAGGGCGGACCTACGAGCAGTACTTC. This sequence encodes CASSLRAGRTYEQYF.